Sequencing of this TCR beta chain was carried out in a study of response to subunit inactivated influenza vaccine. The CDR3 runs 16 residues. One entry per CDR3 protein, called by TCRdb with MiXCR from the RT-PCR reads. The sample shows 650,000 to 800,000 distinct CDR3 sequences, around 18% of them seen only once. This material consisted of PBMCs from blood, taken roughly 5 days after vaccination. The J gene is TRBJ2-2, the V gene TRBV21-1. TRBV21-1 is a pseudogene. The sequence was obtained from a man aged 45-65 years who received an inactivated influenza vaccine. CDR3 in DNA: TGTGCCAGCAGCAAAGCAACGGACCGGGAAACCGGGGAGCTGTTTTTT. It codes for CASSKATDRETGELFF.